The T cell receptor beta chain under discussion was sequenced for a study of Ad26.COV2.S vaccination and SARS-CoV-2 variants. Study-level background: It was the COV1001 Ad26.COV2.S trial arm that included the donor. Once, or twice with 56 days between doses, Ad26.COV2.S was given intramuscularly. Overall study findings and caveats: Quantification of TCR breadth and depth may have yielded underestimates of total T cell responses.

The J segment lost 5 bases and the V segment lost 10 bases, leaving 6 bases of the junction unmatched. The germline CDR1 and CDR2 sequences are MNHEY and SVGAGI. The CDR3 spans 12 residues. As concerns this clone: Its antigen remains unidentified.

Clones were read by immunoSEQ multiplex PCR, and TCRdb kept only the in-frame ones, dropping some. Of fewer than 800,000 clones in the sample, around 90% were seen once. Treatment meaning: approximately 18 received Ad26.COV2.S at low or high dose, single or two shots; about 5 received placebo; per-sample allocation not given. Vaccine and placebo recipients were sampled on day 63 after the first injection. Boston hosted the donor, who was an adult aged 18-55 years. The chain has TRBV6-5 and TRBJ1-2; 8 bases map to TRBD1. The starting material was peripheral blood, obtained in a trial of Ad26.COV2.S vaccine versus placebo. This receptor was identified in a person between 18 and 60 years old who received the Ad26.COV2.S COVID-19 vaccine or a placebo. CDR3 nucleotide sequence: TGTGCCACCGGACAGGGCGCATATGGCTACACCTTC. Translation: CATGQGAYGYTF.